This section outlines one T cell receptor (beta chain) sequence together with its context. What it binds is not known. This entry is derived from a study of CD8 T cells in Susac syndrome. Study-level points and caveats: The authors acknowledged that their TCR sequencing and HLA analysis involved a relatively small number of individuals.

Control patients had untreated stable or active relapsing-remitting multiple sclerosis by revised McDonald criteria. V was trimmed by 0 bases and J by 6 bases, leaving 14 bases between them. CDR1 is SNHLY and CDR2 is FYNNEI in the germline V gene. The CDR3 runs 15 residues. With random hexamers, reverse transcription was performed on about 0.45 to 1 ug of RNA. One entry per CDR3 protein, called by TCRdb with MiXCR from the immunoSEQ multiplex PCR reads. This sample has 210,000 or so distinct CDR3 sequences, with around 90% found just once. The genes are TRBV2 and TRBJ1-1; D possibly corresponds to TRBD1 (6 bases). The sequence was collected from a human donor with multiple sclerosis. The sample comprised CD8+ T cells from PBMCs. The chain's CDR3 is CASSEAGTGAAEAFF. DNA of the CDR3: TGTGCCAGCAGTGAAGCCGGTACGGGGGCAGCTGAAGCTTTCTTT.